This T cell receptor beta chain was retrieved from a study of post-analysis software for immune sequencing data. About the research overall: Patients with relapsing-remitting, secondary progressive and progressive-relapsing multiple sclerosis courses were all represented.

Unique molecular identifiers featured in each of the TCR beta cDNA libraries. MiXCR was run by TCRdb on the PCR reads, yielding one entry per CDR3 protein. The sample shows more than 500,000 distinct CDR3 sequences, around 31% of them seen only once. The study's findings and limits: Strong co-clustering by F measure was seen for same-batch samples. TRBV segments more frequent in patients than in controls numbered a few and included TRBV5-6, TRBV5-1 and TRBV20-1. Multiple sclerosis patients had significantly lower normalized Chao1 diversity than controls.

This CDR3 contains 16 residues. The germline gives CDR1 SGHAT, CDR2 FQNNGV. To note about this clonotype: What it recognizes is unknown. At one boundary the junction diverges from the germline segment, which might be a read error.

The sequence was obtained from a girl aged 2-17 years with multiple sclerosis. The material sequenced was blood. V gene TRBV11-2 combines with J gene TRBJ2-5; TRBD2 matches 9 bases. CDR3 bases: TGTGTCAGCAGCTCAGGCGGGCTAGCGGGGCAAGAGACCCAGTACTTC. Encoded protein: CVSSSGGLAGQETQYF.